Described below is a single TCR beta chain sequence and its context. Its antigen is not known. This record belongs to a study of cytomegalovirus exposure and HLA in healthy donors. PCR used 60 Vbeta primers and 13 Jbeta primers. Measured with immunoSEQ multiplex PCR; TCRdb has only the in-frame clones, and not every one. This sample has about 120,000 clones, with around 76% found just once. Every donor was a healthy person donating bone marrow. Germline V CDR1 and CDR2: MNHEY, SVGAGI. V lost 10 bases, J lost 11 bases, and 16 bases stayed unmatched. The CDR3 has 15 residues. Study-wide points: In a later analysis, TCR beta V- and J-gene trimming was associated with a missense DCLRE1C variant. Earlier analysis found most TCR beta V segments productive about 90% or about 30% of the time. A later analysis associated about 18,000 TCR beta sequences with HLA alleles at a 0.05 false discovery rate.

The origin of this receptor is a man in his sixties in good health and CMV-seropositive. Source material: PBMCs. This chain joins TRBV6-5 and TRBJ1-6, with 8 bases identical to TRBD1. In nucleotides, the CDR3 is TGTGCCACCGCTAACCGAGGACAGGGTATCGCACCCCTCCACTTT. Its protein product is CATANRGQGIAPLHF.